This T cell receptor beta chain is from a study of blood T cell repertoires in COVID-19. Study-wide background: T cells, B-cell-depleted T cells, or PBMCs provided the cDNA or gDNA that served as material.

There are 17 residues in the CDR3. CDR1 is SGHDT and CDR2 is YYEEEE in the germline V gene. Trimming shortened V by 6 bases and J by 0 bases, and 19 bases separated the two germline ends. Source study methods: Nucleated cell counts were estimated from reference gene primer amplification. Profiling relied on immunoSEQ multiplex PCR, and the TCRdb table lists in-frame clones only, not all of them. D and trimming were read from the DNA, whereas the V and J calls and clone size are those reported in that table. The sample lists approximately 170,000 clones; roughly four fifths were seen once. V is TRBV5-6 and J is TRBJ1-3; D not resolved. Input material: peripheral blood. The receptor comes from a man aged 40-49 years who had recovered from COVID-19. The DNA for the CDR3 is TGTGCCAGCACGATAAGTCCAACTTCACTCTCTGGAAACACCATATATTTT. Its translation: CASTISPTSLSGNTIYF.